The TCR beta chain described here comes from a study of patients and donors after allogeneic stem cell transplantation (TCRdb year 2020). To prepare the library, RT-PCR was applied. These reads were obtained on a NextSeq 550. TCRdb reprocessing: public reads trimmed at Q25 with fastp, clones called with MiXCR, in-frame beta chains kept. Rows with a matching CDR3 protein are joined into one entry that keeps the most common DNA and genes. In all, the sample holds about a million distinct CDR3 sequences, and approximately 18% of those were seen once. Under 6.5% of the sample is held by the ten biggest clonotypes. This clonotype was recorded many times. Its antigen is still unknown. Within one base of it there is no much larger clone, and no base qualities were kept. The germline V gene provides CDR1 MDHEN and CDR2 SYDVKM. The CDR3 sequence holds 16 residues, the cysteine and phenylalanine included. The CDR3 DNA has 48 bases and is translated from base 1. V has 2 bases trimmed and J has 3 bases trimmed; junction bases matching no gene number 9.

The sequence was obtained from a human donor who was either an allogeneic HSCT recipient or a stem cell or donor lymphocyte infusion donor (not recorded which). It is not recorded whose cells these are; they may come from a transplant donor. The V and J segments used are TRBV28 and TRBJ2-7; 8 bases in the junction line up with TRBD1. Sequenced: blood, either unsorted or a sorted T cell fraction (not recorded which). The nucleotides are TGTGCCAGCAGTTTAAACAGGGGGGCGCGGTTCTACGAGCAGTACTTC. Protein translation: CASSLNRGARFYEQYF.